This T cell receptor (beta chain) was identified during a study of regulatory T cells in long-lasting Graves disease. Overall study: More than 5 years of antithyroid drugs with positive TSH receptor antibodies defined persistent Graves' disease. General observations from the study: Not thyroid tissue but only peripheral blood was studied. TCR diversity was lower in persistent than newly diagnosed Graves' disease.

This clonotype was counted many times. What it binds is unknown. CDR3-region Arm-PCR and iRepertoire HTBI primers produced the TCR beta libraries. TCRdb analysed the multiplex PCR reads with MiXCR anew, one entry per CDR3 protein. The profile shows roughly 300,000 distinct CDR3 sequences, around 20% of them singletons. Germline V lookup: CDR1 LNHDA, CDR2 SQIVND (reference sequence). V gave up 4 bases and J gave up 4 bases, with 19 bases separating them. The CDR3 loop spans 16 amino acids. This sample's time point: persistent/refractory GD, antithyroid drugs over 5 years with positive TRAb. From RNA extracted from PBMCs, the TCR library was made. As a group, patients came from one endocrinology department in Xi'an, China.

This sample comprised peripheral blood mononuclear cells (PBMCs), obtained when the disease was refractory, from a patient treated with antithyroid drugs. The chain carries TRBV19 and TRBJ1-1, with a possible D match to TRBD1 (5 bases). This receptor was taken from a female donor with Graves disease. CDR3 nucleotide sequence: TGTGCCAGTAGTACGATTCGGGGCACGACTTTCACTGAAGCTTTCTTT. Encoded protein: CASSTIRGTTFTEAFF.